This T cell receptor (beta chain) was identified during a study of T cell repertoires in cytomegalovirus infection. Study results and caveats: In two of eight donors, the top clonotype was HLA-C-restricted CMV-specific.

TCRdb ran MiXCR on the reads and lists one entry per CDR3 protein. The table includes about 770,000 distinct CDR3 sequences, about 27% detected once. J was trimmed by 7 bases and V by 7 bases; bases with no gene match: 19. The germline V gene encodes CDR1 MNHEY and CDR2 SVGAGI. This CDR3 is built from 16 residues. With regard to this clonotype: What it recognizes is unknown.

This TCR derives from a human donor in good health (CMV status not recorded). Some clones in this sample may be carry-over from other donors' samples. Here the sequenced sample was cultured CD8+ T cells from PBMCs, taken from culture after CMV antigen stimulation. The rearrangement uses TRBV6-5 and TRBJ2-7; TRBD1 matches at 7 bases. The CDR3 coding sequence is TGTGCCAGCATCCAAAACCCCCGGGACAGACTTCGGGAGCAGTACTTC. Protein product: CASIQNPRDRLREQYF.